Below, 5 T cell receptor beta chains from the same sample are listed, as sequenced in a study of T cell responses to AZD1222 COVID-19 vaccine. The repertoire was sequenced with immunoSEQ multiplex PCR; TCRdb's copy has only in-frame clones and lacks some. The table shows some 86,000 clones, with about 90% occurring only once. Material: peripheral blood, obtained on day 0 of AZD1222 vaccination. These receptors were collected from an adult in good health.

This CDR3 reads CASSGWAGANEKLFF. The CDR3 DNA follows: TGTGCCAGCAGTGGTTGGGCAGGCGCTAATGAAAAACTGTTTTTT. The V gene is TRBV2, the J gene TRBJ1-4; D gene ambiguous. From germline, CDR1 is SNHLY and CDR2 FYNNEI. This CDR3 region has 15 residues. V dropped 4 bases and J dropped 3 bases, with 12 bases sitting between them.

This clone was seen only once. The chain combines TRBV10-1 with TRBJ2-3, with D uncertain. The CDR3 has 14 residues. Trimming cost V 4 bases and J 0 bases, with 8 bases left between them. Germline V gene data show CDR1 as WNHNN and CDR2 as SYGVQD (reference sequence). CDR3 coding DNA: TGCGCCAGCAGTGGGGCACCGAGCACAGATACGCAGTATTTT. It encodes CASSGAPSTDTQYF.

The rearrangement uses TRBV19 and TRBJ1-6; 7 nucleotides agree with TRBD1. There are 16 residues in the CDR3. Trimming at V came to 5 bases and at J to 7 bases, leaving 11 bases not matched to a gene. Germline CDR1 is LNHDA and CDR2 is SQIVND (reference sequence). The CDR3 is CASSDRQGAGNSPLHF. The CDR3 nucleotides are TGTGCCAGTAGTGACCGACAGGGCGCTGGCAATTCACCCCTCCACTTT.

The CDR3 sequence: CASRADRANYGYTF. As DNA, the CDR3 is TGTGCCAGCAGGGCGGACAGGGCCAACTATGGCTACACCTTC. The V gene is TRBV28, the J gene TRBJ1-2; TRBD1 aligns across 8 bases. V lost 6 bases to trimming and J lost 2 bases; unmatched junction nucleotides: 5. Germline CDR1 and CDR2: MDHEN and SYDVKM. This CDR3 is built from 14 residues.

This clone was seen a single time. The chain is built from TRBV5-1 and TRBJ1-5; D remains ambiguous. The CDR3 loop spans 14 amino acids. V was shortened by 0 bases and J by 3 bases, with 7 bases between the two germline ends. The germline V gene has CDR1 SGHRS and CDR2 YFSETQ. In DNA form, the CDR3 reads TGCGCCAGCAGCTTGGGGGGTTACAATCAGCCCCAGCATTTT. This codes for CASSLGGYNQPQHF. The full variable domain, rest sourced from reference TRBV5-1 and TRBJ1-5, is KAGVTQTPRYLIKTRGQQVTLSCSPISGHRSVSWYQQTPGQGLQFLFEYFSETQRNKGNFPGRFSGRQFSNSRSEMNVSTLELGDSALYLCASSLGGYNQPQHFGDGTRLSIL.